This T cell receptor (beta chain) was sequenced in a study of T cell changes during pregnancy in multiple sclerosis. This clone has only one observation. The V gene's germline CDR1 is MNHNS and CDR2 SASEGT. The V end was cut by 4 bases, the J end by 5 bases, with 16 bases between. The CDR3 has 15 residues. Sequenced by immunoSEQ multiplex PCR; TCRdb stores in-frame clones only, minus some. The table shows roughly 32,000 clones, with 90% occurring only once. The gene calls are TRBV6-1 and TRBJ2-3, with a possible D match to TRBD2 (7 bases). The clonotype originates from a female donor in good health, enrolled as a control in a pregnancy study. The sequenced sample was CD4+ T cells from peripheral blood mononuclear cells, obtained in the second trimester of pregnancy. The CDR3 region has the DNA TGTGCCAGCAGTGGACTTTTGGGGGGGCAAGATACGCAGTATTTT. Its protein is CASSGLLGGQDTQYF.